These 20 T cell receptor beta chains originate from one sample sequenced in a study of chemoradiotherapy in HPV16-positive cancers. Generated by immunoSEQ multiplex PCR, the TCRdb table keeps only in-frame clones and is missing some. Of roughly 34,000 clones listed, around 80% are singletons. This specimen consisted of blood, obtained from a patient who underwent chemoradiotherapy. These receptors all come from a human donor with HPV-associated anogenital cancer.

The chain employs TRBV5-1 and TRBJ1-4; no reliable D call. Germline CDR1 and CDR2: SGHRS and YFSETQ. The ends were cut back, 2 bases at V and 8 bases at J, with 19 bases in the middle. The CDR3 totals 16 residues. The CDR3 nucleotides read TGCGCCAGCAGCTTCGGGCAATTAACGGGAGGGGAAAAACTGTTTTTT. It is translated as CASSFGQLTGGEKLFF. Supplemented by reference TRBV5-1 and TRBJ1-4, the full variable domain reads KAGVTQTPRYLIKTRGQQVTLSCSPISGHRSVSWYQQTPGQGLQFLFEYFSETQRNKGNFPGRFSGRQFSNSRSEMNVSTLELGDSALYLCASSFGQLTGGEKLFFGSGTQLSVL.

V and J are TRBV19 and TRBJ2-2; 8 bases match TRBD2. The CDR3 consists of 12 residues. Germline V lookup: CDR1 LNHDA, CDR2 SQIVND (reference sequence). V gave up 7 bases and J gave up 8 bases; unmatched junction bases: 3. Written as DNA, the CDR3 is TGTGCCAGTACGCGGGGGGAGGGGGAGCTGTTTTTT. This codes for CASTRGEGELFF.

This chain links TRBV7-2 with TRBJ1-6; no clear D. The length of the CDR3 is 17 residues. CDR1 is SGHTA and CDR2 is FQGNSA in the germline V gene. V lost 1 base to trimming and J lost 0 bases, with 10 bases between them. In DNA form, the CDR3 reads TGTGCCAGCAGCTTAGTAGGTGGGAGCTCCTATAATTCACCCCTCCACTTT. Translated, it gives CASSLVGGSSYNSPLHF.

The chain uses TRBV5-1 and TRBJ2-3; no clear D. Trimming cost V 1 base and J 3 bases, with 9 bases left between them. The CDR3 is 14 amino acids. The germline V gene encodes CDR1 SGHRS and CDR2 YFSETQ. The CDR3 nucleotides read TGCGCCAGCAGCTTGTCTTCAGTTACAGATACGCAGTATTTT. As protein: CASSLSSVTDTQYF. Looking up the rest from reference TRBV5-1 and TRBJ2-3 gives the full variable domain: KAGVTQTPRYLIKTRGQQVTLSCSPISGHRSVSWYQQTPGQGLQFLFEYFSETQRNKGNFPGRFSGRQFSNSRSEMNVSTLELGDSALYLCASSLSSVTDTQYFGPGTRLTVL.

This chain uses TRBV7-2 with TRBJ1-5; weak D call: TRBD1 (5 bases). CDR1 is SGHTA, CDR2 FQGNSA, per germline. CDR3 size: 16 residues. V was pared by 1 base and J by 1 base, with 11 bases between. CDR3 residues: CASSLVFEGSNQPQHF. The CDR3 region has the DNA TGTGCCAGCAGCTTAGTATTTGAGGGGAGCAATCAGCCCCAGCATTTT.

The sample holds one count of this clone. V usage is TRBV7-8 and J usage is TRBJ2-3; a weak D match, TRBD1 (5 bases). Trimming left V 1 base short and J 3 bases short, with 17 bases between. CDR1 is SGHVS, CDR2 FQNEAQ, per germline. CDR3 size: 17 residues. CDR3 bases: TGTGCCAGCAGCTTAGAAGGGGCATCGTACCGTACAGATACGCAGTATTTT. Translation: CASSLEGASYRTDTQYF.

This chain links TRBV11-3 with TRBJ2-3; D not certain. The CDR3 has 15 amino acids. Trimming took 0 bases from V and 0 from J, leaving 7 bases between them. The V gene's germline CDR1 is SGHNT and CDR2 YENEEA. CDR3 DNA: TGTGCCAGCAGCTTAGATTCCCAGAGCACAGATACGCAGTATTTT. Translated: CASSLDSQSTDTQYF.

This clone was picked up a small number of times. This rearrangement joins TRBV11-2 to TRBJ2-2; 8 bases line up with TRBD2. The CDR3 is made up of 16 amino acids. V lost 0 bases, J lost 3 bases, and 3 bases stayed unmatched. The V gene's germline CDR1 is SGHAT and CDR2 FQNNGV. Here the CDR3 reads CASSLDSGAYTGELFF. The CDR3 DNA follows: TGTGCCAGCAGCTTAGATAGCGGGGCCTACACCGGGGAGCTGTTTTTT.

This chain connects TRBV10-3 to TRBJ1-6, with a possible D match to TRBD1 (5 bases). Germline CDR1 ENHRY, CDR2 SYGVKD. Trimming removed 8 bases from V and 7 bases from J, with 9 bases in between. This CDR3 contains 12 residues. CDR3: CAIGQGNSPLHF. DNA of the CDR3: TGTGCCATCGGGCAGGGCAATTCACCCCTCCACTTT.

This chain uses TRBV9 with TRBJ2-6; D unresolved. The CDR3 has 17 residues. The V gene's germline CDR1 is SGDLS and CDR2 YYNGEE. The V gene lost 0 bases and the J gene lost 2 bases, with 12 bases spanning the gap. The CDR3 reads CASSVEVGYTGANVLTF. For the CDR3, the DNA is TGTGCCAGCAGCGTAGAGGTAGGGTATACTGGGGCCAACGTCCTGACTTTC. Full variable domain (missing parts from reference TRBV9 and TRBJ2-6): DSGVTQTPKHLITATGQRVTLRCSPRSGDLSVYWYQQSLDQGLQFLIQYYNGEERAKGNILERFSAQQFPDLHSELNLSSLELGDSALYFCASSVEVGYTGANVLTFGAGSRLTVL.

A remark on this clone: Other DNA sequences within the sample encode an identical CDR3. The chain carries TRBV5-1 and TRBJ2-5; unclear D gene. Trimming cost V 1 base and J 4 bases, with 2 bases left between them. The germline V gene has CDR1 SGHRS and CDR2 YFSETQ. This CDR3 is built from 11 residues. The CDR3 spells CASSLSETQYF. For the CDR3, the DNA is TGCGCCAGCAGCTTGTCAGAGACCCAGTACTTC.

This chain connects TRBV7-7 to TRBJ2-1; D possibly uses TRBD1 or TRBD2 (6 bases each). CDR3 size: 14 residues. V shed 5 bases and J shed 9 bases, with 17 bases lying between them. Looked up from germline, CDR1 is SSHAT and CDR2 is FNYEAQ (reference sequence). In DNA form, the CDR3 reads TGTGCCAGCAGCCCAGAGGGGGGACGCGGTGAGCAGTTCTTC. The encoded protein is CASSPEGGRGEQFF.

The chain uses TRBV11-1 and TRBJ2-5, with D unclear. Trimming left V 8 bases short and J 0 bases short, with 7 bases between. Per germline, CDR1 SGHAT and CDR2 FQDESV (reference sequence). The CDR3 length is 12 residues. The CDR3 is CASARYQETQYF. The CDR3 bases are TGTGCCAGCGCACGGTACCAAGAGACCCAGTACTTC.

The gene calls are TRBV27 and TRBJ1-2; tentative D call: TRBD1 (5 bases). Trimming took 4 bases from V and 0 from J, leaving 12 bases between them. Per the germline V gene, CDR1 is MNHEY and CDR2 is SMNVEV (reference sequence). CDR3 length equals 15 residues. CDR3 loop: CASSYDSTTNYGYTF. For the CDR3, the DNA is TGTGCCAGCAGTTACGACAGCACCACTAACTATGGCTACACCTTC.

The chain recombines TRBV21-1 with TRBJ1-1. TRBV21-1 is flagged as a pseudogene. The CDR3 contains 15 residues. The CDR3, as DNA: TGTGCCAGCAGCAAAGCCCATCGGGGGCACACTGAAGCTTTCTTT. Translating gives CASSKAHRGHTEAFF.

This clone was observed once. This rearrangement joins TRBV5-1 to TRBJ1-3; D may be TRBD1 (6 bases). CDR1 SGHRS and CDR2 YFSETQ come from the germline V gene. V was cut by 3 bases and J by 0 bases, with 13 bases left in between. This CDR3 is 16 amino acids long. CDR3 nucleotide sequence: TGCGCCAGCAGCTCGGGACACTCTACCTCTGGAAACACCATATATTTT. This gives the protein CASSSGHSTSGNTIYF.

This chain links TRBV5-4 with TRBJ2-1; 14 nucleotides line up with TRBD2. The germline CDR1 and CDR2 sequences are SGHNT and YYREEE (reference sequence). Trimming cost V 4 bases and J 0 bases; bases outside gene matches: 6. The CDR3 has 18 residues. CDR3: CASSRGLAGALSYNEQFF. Here the CDR3 DNA reads TGTGCCAGCAGCAGGGGACTAGCGGGGGCCCTCTCCTACAATGAGCAGTTCTTC.

This chain uses TRBV29-1 with TRBJ2-7; 10 bases agree with TRBD1. Germline V lookup: CDR1 SQVTM, CDR2 ANQGSEA. The CDR3 consists of 19 residues. The V segment lost 6 bases and the J segment 2 bases; nucleotides outside the gene matches: 22. For the CDR3, the DNA is TGCAGCGTCGTTGTCACTCCCGGACAGGGGGTTTCTACCCCCTACGAGCAGTACTTC. Protein: CSVVVTPGQGVSTPYEQYF.

The J gene is TRBJ2-5, the V gene TRBV18, with D possibly being TRBD1 (6 bases). The CDR3 runs 12 residues. The germline V gene has CDR1 KGHSH and CDR2 LQKENI. The V end was cut by 8 bases, the J end by 5 bases, with 12 bases between. The DNA of the CDR3 is TGTGCCAGCACTACAGGGTACGAGACCCAGTACTTC. Protein: CASTTGYETQYF. Full variable domain (missing parts from reference TRBV18 and TRBJ2-5): NAGVMQNPRHLVRRRGQEARLRCSPMKGHSHVYWYRQLPEEGLKFMVYLQKENIIDESGMPKERFSAEFPKEGPSILRIQQVVRGDSAAYFCASTTGYETQYFGPGTRLLVL.

The CDR3 coding sequence is TGTGCCAGCAGTTACTCGGCCACTCGGAGGCATACTGAAGCTTTCTTT. It is translated as CASSYSATRRHTEAFF. The chain couples TRBV6-5 to TRBJ1-1; the D is unclear. V lost 0 bases, J lost 5 bases, and 16 bases lay in between. This CDR3 spans 16 amino acids. Germline assignment: CDR1 MNHEY and CDR2 SVGAGI.